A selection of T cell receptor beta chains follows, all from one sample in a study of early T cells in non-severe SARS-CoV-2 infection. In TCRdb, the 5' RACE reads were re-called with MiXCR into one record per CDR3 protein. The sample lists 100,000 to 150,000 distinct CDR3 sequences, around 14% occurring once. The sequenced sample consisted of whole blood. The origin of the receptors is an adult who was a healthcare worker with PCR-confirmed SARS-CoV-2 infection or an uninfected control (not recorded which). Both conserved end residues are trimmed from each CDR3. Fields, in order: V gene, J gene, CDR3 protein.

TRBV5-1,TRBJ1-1,ASSVDGYTEAF
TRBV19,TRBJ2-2,ASRSTGTRNTGELF
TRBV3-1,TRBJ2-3,ASGESGGTDTQY
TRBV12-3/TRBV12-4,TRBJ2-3,ATRFQFSDTQY
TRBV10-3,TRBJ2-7,AIKDSDRGSSYEQY
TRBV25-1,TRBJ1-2,ASSAGRGYT
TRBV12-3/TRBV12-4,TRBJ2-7,ASSFSGTALPYEQY
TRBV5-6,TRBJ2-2,ASSDLGQGPLTGELF
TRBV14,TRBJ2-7,ASSQSGSYSYEQY
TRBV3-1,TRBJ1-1,ASSQAGRGAF
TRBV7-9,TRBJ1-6,ASSSGGTQVSPLH
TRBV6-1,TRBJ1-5,ASSVQGPNNQPQH
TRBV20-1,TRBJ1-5,SAGGTDSNQPQH
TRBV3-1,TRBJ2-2,ASSPPGTRINTGELF
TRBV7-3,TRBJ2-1,ASSPGGGLVFNEQF
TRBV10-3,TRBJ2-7,AISESIGGYYEQY
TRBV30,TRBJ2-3,AWSVLGTDTQY
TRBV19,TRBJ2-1,ASSTSTGGGCYNEQF
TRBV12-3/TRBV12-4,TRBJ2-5,ASSPKLGDETQY
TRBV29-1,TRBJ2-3,SLVGGPTTDTQY
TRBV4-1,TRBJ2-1,ASSSGLVEQF
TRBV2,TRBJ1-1,ASSDAWEGAF
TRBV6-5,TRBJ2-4,ASSNNRRAKNIQY
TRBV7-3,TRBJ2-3,ASSLLGSTDTQY